The 30 T cell receptor beta chains given below trace back to one sample, sequenced in a study of blood T cell repertoires in COVID-19 (dated by TCRdb to the early 2020s). Library construction relied on the immunoSEQ multiplex PCR assay. TCRdb took over this immuneACCESS table, retaining in-frame rearrangements with V and J assigned. Such tables are incomplete; in checked studies, under half of the missing clones stem from an unresolved V gene, and the remainder is unexplained. This sample lists about 220,000 clones; roughly nine tenths were detected once. The biggest ten clones account for 3% to 3.5% of the sample. Sequenced sample: PBMCs or T cells enriched from blood (not recorded which). The receptors were gathered from a woman aged 18-35 years in a cohort exposed to, infected with or recovered from COVID-19 (not recorded which).

J is TRBJ2-3 and V is TRBV27; 11 bases are a match to TRBD2. Germline CDR1 is MNHEY and CDR2 is SMNVEV (reference sequence). Unmatched junction bases numbered 14, after V lost 6 bases and J lost 12 bases. This CDR3 spans 15 amino acids. The CDR3 bases are TGTGCCAGCAGCATTAGGGGACTAGCGGCCCTCAGCCAGTATTTT. Translating gives CASSIRGLAALSQYF.

V is TRBV6-1 and J is TRBJ2-7, with 8 bases matching TRBD2. CDR3 length equals 14 residues. The germline V gene encodes CDR1 MNHNS and CDR2 SASEGT. The V segment lost 3 bases and the J segment 6 bases; nucleotides outside the gene matches: 7. The CDR3 spells CASSDQGLVTEQYF. The CDR3 DNA follows: TGTGCCAGCAGTGACCAGGGACTAGTTACCGAGCAGTACTTC.

The chain couples TRBV27 to TRBJ2-3; perhaps TRBD2 as D (5 bases). The CDR3 runs 16 residues. Trimming stripped 4 bases from V and 0 bases from J, with 14 bases between. CDR1 MNHEY and CDR2 SMNVEV come from the germline V gene (reference sequence). CDR3 nucleotide sequence: TGTGCCAGCAGTTCCCGGACTGGAGCTAGCACAGATACGCAGTATTTT. Translation: CASSSRTGASTDTQYF.

This chain links TRBV7-9 with TRBJ1-2; unclear D gene. The CDR3 spans 12 residues. V shed 2 bases and J shed 7 bases, with 8 bases lying between them. Germline CDR1 and CDR2: SEHNR and FQNEAQ (reference sequence). The CDR3 reads CASSLSGIGYTF. CDR3 in DNA: TGTGCCAGCAGCTTATCAGGAATTGGCTACACCTTC. Based on the CDR3 plus reference TRBV7-9 and TRBJ1-2, the full variable domain is DTGVSQNPRHKITKRGQNVTFRCDPISEHNRLYWYRQTLGQGPEFLTYFQNEAQLEKSRLLSDRFSAERPKGSFSTLEIQRTEQGDSAMYLCASSLSGIGYTFGSGTRLTVV.

This clone came up once. V gene TRBV29-1 combines with J gene TRBJ1-1, with TRBD1 matching over 8 bases. This CDR3 is built from 14 residues. V dropped 6 bases and J dropped 2; count of bases not matched to a gene: 8. CDR1 and CDR2 from the germline V gene are SQVTM and ANQGSEA. The CDR3 nucleotides are TGCAGCGTGCTCGGGACAGGTGGAAACACTGAAGCTTTCTTT. This sequence encodes CSVLGTGGNTEAFF.

The rearrangement links TRBV21-1 to TRBJ1-5; the table's TRBD1 call for D was not verified on the DNA. TRBV21-1 is a recognized pseudogene. This CDR3 contains 17 residues. The CDR3 sequence: CASSPSRDRGGGQPQHF. For the CDR3, the DNA is TGTGCCAGCAGCCCGTCCCGGGACAGGGGCGGCGGTCAGCCCCAGCATTTT.

The gene calls are TRBV5-1 and TRBJ2-5; 13 bases map to TRBD2. The ends lost 2 bases at V and 4 bases at J; junction bases unmatched: 5. Germline CDR1 is SGHRS and CDR2 is YFSETQ. The CDR3 contains 16 residues. CDR3 in DNA: TGCGCCAGCAGCTTACTAGCGGGGGGGCGTGGAGAGACCCAGTACTTC. This codes for CASSLLAGGRGETQYF.

The chain joins TRBV19 to TRBJ2-3; the D gene is possibly TRBD1 (6 bases). This CDR3 comprises 14 residues. Trimming left V 3 bases short and J 4 bases short, with 11 bases between. The germline CDR1 and CDR2 sequences are LNHDA and SQIVND (reference sequence). The chain's CDR3 is CASSMRQGSDTQYF. The CDR3 DNA reads TGTGCCAGTAGTATGAGGCAGGGGTCAGATACGCAGTATTTT.

This chain connects TRBV9 to TRBJ2-6; D remains ambiguous. Per the germline V gene, CDR1 is SGDLS and CDR2 is YYNGEE. The CDR3 extends over 16 amino acids. V dropped 4 bases and J dropped 4 bases, with 15 bases sitting between them. This CDR3 is CASSQRSKTGANVLTF. CDR3 DNA: TGTGCCAGCAGCCAGAGGTCAAAAACGGGGGCCAACGTCCTGACTTTC.

V usage is TRBV5-1 and J usage is TRBJ1-1; D is perhaps TRBD1 (6 bases). The CDR3 runs to 16 residues. The germline CDR1 and CDR2 sequences are SGHRS and YFSETQ. Between the trimmed V and J ends, which lost 4 bases and 1 base, there was a span of 17 bases. CDR3 nucleotides: TGCGCCAGCAGCGCGGATCCGGGACACCCGAACACTGAAGCTTTCTTT. Residues: CASSADPGHPNTEAFF.

This rearrangement joins TRBV2 to TRBJ1-5; no clear D. V shed 6 bases and J shed 6 bases, with 15 bases lying between them. Germline V gene sequence: CDR1 SNHLY, CDR2 FYNNEI. The CDR3 covers 14 residues. CDR3 in DNA: TGTGCCAGCAGAGCGGACGCCGGTTTTCAGCCCCAGCATTTT. This sequence encodes CASRADAGFQPQHF.

The rearrangement uses TRBV9 and TRBJ1-1, with TRBD1 as a possible D gene (5 bases). CDR3 length: 15 amino acids. V lost 7 bases to trimming and J lost 0 bases, with 16 bases between them. Germline V gene lookup returns CDR1 SGDLS and CDR2 YYNGEE. The CDR3 loop reads CASAGGKPMNTEAFF. CDR3 nucleotides: TGTGCCAGCGCCGGGGGGAAGCCTATGAACACTGAAGCTTTCTTT.

This chain links TRBV7-2 with TRBJ1-5, with unresolved D. This CDR3 contains 14 residues. Germline V CDR1 and CDR2: SGHTA, FQGNSA. V lost 5 bases, J lost 1 base, and 9 bases lay in between. CDR3 residues: CASSPAGSNQPQHF. The CDR3 nucleotides are TGTGCCAGCAGCCCAGCCGGGAGCAATCAGCCCCAGCATTTT.

The chain recombines TRBV3-1 (or the pseudogene TRBV3-2) with TRBJ2-1, with 7 positions matching TRBD2. Trimming cost V 1 base and J 6 bases; bases outside gene matches: 3. This CDR3 spans 14 amino acids. Germline CDR1 and CDR2: LGHDT and YNNKEL (reference sequence). The CDR3 reads CASSQAGLFNEQFF. DNA of the CDR3: TGTGCCAGCAGCCAAGCGGGACTATTCAATGAGCAGTTCTTC.

This sequence joins TRBV13 and TRBJ1-2; 9 bases are a match to TRBD1. The CDR3 loop spans 13 amino acids. V lost 6 bases, J lost 8 bases, and 7 bases stayed unmatched. From germline, CDR1 is PRHDT and CDR2 FYEKMQ (reference sequence). CDR3 region: CASSTGTGNGYTF. CDR3 coding DNA: TGTGCCAGCAGTACCGGGACAGGGAACGGCTACACCTTC.

The V gene is TRBV5-1, the J gene TRBJ2-1; 10 positions match TRBD2. CDR1 and CDR2 (germline): SGHRS, YFSETQ. With 1 base clipped from V and 6 bases from J, the junction kept 4 bases outside the gene matches. The CDR3 extends over 15 amino acids. The CDR3: CASSLILAGANEQFF. The CDR3 coding sequence is TGCGCCAGCAGCTTGATCCTAGCGGGGGCCAATGAGCAGTTCTTC. Together with reference TRBV5-1 and TRBJ2-1, the CDR3 gives the full variable domain: KAGVTQTPRYLIKTRGQQVTLSCSPISGHRSVSWYQQTPGQGLQFLFEYFSETQRNKGNFPGRFSGRQFSNSRSEMNVSTLELGDSALYLCASSLILAGANEQFFGPGTRLTVL.

This clone has only one observation. The V gene is TRBV5-5, the J gene TRBJ1-5, with D uncertain. The length of the CDR3 is 13 residues. V lost 7 bases and J lost 0, with 8 bases in between. Germline values: CDR1 SGHKS, CDR2 YYEKEE (reference sequence). Here the CDR3 DNA reads TGTGCCAGCGGAGTAAATAGCAATCAGCCCCAGCATTTT. Translation gives CASGVNSNQPQHF.

The chain joins TRBV11-2 to TRBJ2-3, with 10 bases fitting TRBD2. The length of the CDR3 is 15 residues. V shed 5 bases, J shed 2 bases, and the junction held 4 bases outside the gene matches. The germline V gene has CDR1 SGHAT and CDR2 FQNNGV. The CDR3 protein is CASSRTSGTTDTQYF. CDR3 nucleotide sequence: TGTGCCAGCAGCCGGACTAGCGGTACCACAGATACGCAGTATTTT.

J is TRBJ1-1 and V is TRBV19, with unresolved D. The CDR3 spans 13 residues. Germline assignment: CDR1 LNHDA and CDR2 SQIVND (reference sequence). V was trimmed by 3 bases and J by 3 bases, leaving 8 bases between them. The CDR3 DNA reads TGTGCCAGTAGTATTCCCGGGTACACTGAAGCTTTCTTT. Protein product: CASSIPGYTEAFF.

This chain joins TRBV5-4 and TRBJ1-2, with D possibly being TRBD1 (6 bases). Germline V gene sequence: CDR1 SGHNT, CDR2 YYREEE (reference sequence). The V end was cut by 4 bases, the J end by 2 bases, with 15 bases between. The CDR3 is made up of 15 amino acids. The DNA for the CDR3 is TGTGCCAGCAGCGCCCCCGGGACACCAAACTATGGCTACACCTTC. It yields the protein CASSAPGTPNYGYTF.

This chain joins TRBV14 and TRBJ1-2, with D possibly matching TRBD1 (5 bases). V gave up 1 base and J gave up 3 bases, with 6 bases separating them. CDR3 length equals 13 residues. Germline CDR1 SGHDN, CDR2 FVKESK. For the CDR3, the DNA is TGTGCCAGCAGCCAAGGGGGGGACTATGGCTACACCTTC. Amino acids: CASSQGGDYGYTF. Complete variable domain (other parts from reference TRBV14 and TRBJ1-2): EAGVTQFPSHSVIEKGQTVTLRCDPISGHDNLYWYRRVMGKEIKFLLHFVKESKQDESGMPNNRFLAERTGGTYSTLKVQPAELEDSGVYFCASSQGGDYGYTFGSGTRLTVV.

The chain has TRBV2 and TRBJ2-1, with D perhaps TRBD2 (5 bases). Deletions cut 7 bases from V and 5 bases from J, with 15 bases between. CDR1 and CDR2 from the germline V gene are SNHLY and FYNNEI. The CDR3 consists of 14 residues. The chain's CDR3 is CASKREQENNEQFF. CDR3 sequence (DNA): TGTGCCAGCAAAAGGGAGCAAGAGAACAATGAGCAGTTCTTC. Filled out from reference TRBV2 and TRBJ2-1, the complete variable domain reads EPEVTQTPSHQVTQMGQEVILRCVPISNHLYFYWYRQILGQKVEFLVSFYNNEISEKSEIFDDQFSVERPDGSNFTLKIRSTKLEDSAMYFCASKREQENNEQFFGPGTRLTVL.

V and J are TRBV27 and TRBJ1-4, with D tentatively TRBD1 (6 bases). This CDR3 is 14 amino acids long. V was trimmed by 5 bases and J by 3 bases, leaving 10 bases between them. CDR1 and CDR2 from the germline V gene are MNHEY and SMNVEV (reference sequence). The CDR3, as DNA: TGTGCCAGCAGTCCAGGACAGTCTAATGAAAAACTGTTTTTT. Protein: CASSPGQSNEKLFF.

The rearrangement links TRBV7-3 to TRBJ2-3, with D perhaps TRBD2 (5 bases). CDR3 length: 14 amino acids. Germline V gene sequence: CDR1 SGHTA, CDR2 FQGTGA. Trimming stripped 4 bases from V and 3 bases from J, with 11 bases between. The CDR3 DNA reads TGTGCCAGCAGCTCGGGGATGTGGACAGATACGCAGTATTTT. Protein sequence: CASSSGMWTDTQYF.

This clone was seen once. Other DNA sequences in the sample encode the same CDR3. V is TRBV5-1 and J is TRBJ1-6, with D perhaps matching TRBD1 (6 bases). V was cut by 1 base and J by 7 bases, with 9 bases left in between. Per the germline V gene, CDR1 is SGHRS and CDR2 is YFSETQ. The CDR3 length is 14 residues. The CDR3 spells CASSLTGLNSPLHF. CDR3 coding DNA: TGCGCCAGCAGCTTGACAGGGCTCAATTCACCCCTCCACTTT. Looking up the rest from reference TRBV5-1 and TRBJ1-6 gives the full variable domain: KAGVTQTPRYLIKTRGQQVTLSCSPISGHRSVSWYQQTPGQGLQFLFEYFSETQRNKGNFPGRFSGRQFSNSRSEMNVSTLELGDSALYLCASSLTGLNSPLHFGNGTRLTVT.

The chain links TRBV12-5 to TRBJ2-2; D is perhaps TRBD1 (5 bases). Trimming took off 3 bases at V and 2 bases at J, with 7 bases between the two ends. The CDR3 runs to 14 residues. Germline lookup yields CDR1 LGHNT and CDR2 FRNRAP. CDR3 protein: CASGFQGNTGELFF. The CDR3, as DNA: TGTGCTAGTGGTTTTCAGGGTAACACCGGGGAGCTGTTTTTT.

This clone was recorded only once. This chain links TRBV7-9 with TRBJ1-6; possible D gene TRBD1, 5 bases. The CDR3 is 14 residues long. CDR1 SEHNR and CDR2 FQNEAQ come from the germline V gene (reference sequence). The V and J ends lost 4 bases and 7 bases respectively, with 11 bases between them. In nucleotides, the CDR3 is TGTGCCAGCAGCTGGGGGGATCTCAATTCACCCCTCCACTTT. Its protein is CASSWGDLNSPLHF.

The chain joins TRBV19 to TRBJ2-2; maybe TRBD2 (6 bases). The germline CDR1 and CDR2 sequences are LNHDA and SQIVND (reference sequence). The CDR3 runs 13 residues. The V and J ends lost 5 bases and 4 bases respectively, with 8 bases between them. In DNA form, the CDR3 reads TGTGCCAGTAGTGGAGGGGTCACCGGGGAGCTGTTTTTT. This translates into CASSGGVTGELFF.

This clone showed up just a few times. This chain links TRBV11-3 with TRBJ2-5; D is unresolved. V was trimmed by 4 bases and J by 4 bases, leaving 19 bases between them. The CDR3 loop spans 16 amino acids. CDR1 and CDR2 from the germline V gene are SGHNT and YENEEA. CDR3 nucleotide sequence: TGTGCCAGCAGCTCGCCCTTCGCGGAGTTCTCAGAGACCCAGTACTTC. It specifies CASSSPFAEFSETQYF. The whole variable domain, filled in from reference TRBV11-3 and TRBJ2-5, reads EAGVVQSPRYKIIEKKQPVAFWCNPISGHNTLYWYLQNLGQGPELLIRYENEEAVDDSQLPKDRFSAERLKGVDSTLKIQPAELGDSAVYLCASSSPFAEFSETQYFGPGTRLLVL.

The V gene is TRBV2, the J gene TRBJ1-5; a possible D gene is TRBD1 (6 bases). Germline V gives CDR1 SNHLY, CDR2 FYNNEI. CDR3 length: 15 amino acids. V lost 1 base and J lost 4, with 11 bases in between. The CDR3 DNA reads TGTGCCAGCAGTGAAGAGGGGGTCGGGAATCAGCCCCAGCATTTT. Translated: CASSEEGVGNQPQHF.